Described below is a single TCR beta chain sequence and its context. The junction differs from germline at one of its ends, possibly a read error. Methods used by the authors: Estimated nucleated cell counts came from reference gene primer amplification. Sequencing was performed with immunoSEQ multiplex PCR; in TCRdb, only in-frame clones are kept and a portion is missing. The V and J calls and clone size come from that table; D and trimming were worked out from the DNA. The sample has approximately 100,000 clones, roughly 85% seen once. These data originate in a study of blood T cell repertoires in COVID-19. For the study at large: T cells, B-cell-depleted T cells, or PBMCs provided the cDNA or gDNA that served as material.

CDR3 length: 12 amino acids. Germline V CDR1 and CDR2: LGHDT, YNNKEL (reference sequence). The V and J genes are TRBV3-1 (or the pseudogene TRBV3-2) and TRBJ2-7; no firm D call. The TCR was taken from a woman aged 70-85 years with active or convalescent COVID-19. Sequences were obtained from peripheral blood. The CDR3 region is CASSLGQTLRCF. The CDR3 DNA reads TGTGCCAGCAGCCTAGGCCAGACTCTTAGGTGCTTC.